This T cell receptor beta chain was observed in a study of chemoradiotherapy in HPV16-positive cancers (dated by TCRdb to between 2022 and 2023). The study in broad terms: Candidate HPV-specific T-cell clones and common TCR motifs were defined by functional T-cell assays performed on cells from two HPV16-positive patients. The study asked whether T-cell immunity to the HPV oncoproteins E6 and E7 changes during chemoradiotherapy and whether this immunity affects survival. Next, the candidate HPV-specific TCRs and motifs were followed in TCR repertoires from about 90 patients with HPV-related cancers.

With respect to this clone: Its cognate antigen has yet to be identified. Within one base of it there is no much larger clone, and no base qualities were kept.

Library preparation used the immunoSEQ multiplex PCR assay. This is the immuneACCESS table as TCRdb keeps it, with only in-frame sequences that have V and J called. A part of the clones is gone; compared with another copy, unresolved V genes explain less than half, and the rest is unexplained. A total of approximately 9,000 clones appear in this sample, about four fifths of them only once. The top ten clonotypes cover roughly 2.6% of the sample. The paper as a whole reports these results and caveats: In HPV16-positive patients, expansion of HPV-responsive T cells during chemoradiotherapy was associated with improved recurrence-free survival. Expansion of candidate HPV-specific clones and E7-related TCR motifs was observed in the tumor microenvironment during treatment, whereas no such expansion was observed for non-HPV-specific T cells. The functional definition of HPV-specific T cells was derived from only two HPV16-positive patients, and the survival association was reported for HPV16-positive patients.

Repertoires were sampled repeatedly over the course of chemoradiotherapy, so clonal expansion could be followed in the tumor microenvironment. CDR1 and CDR2 are drawn from the germline V gene: SGHDT, YYEEEE. Inclusive of the bounding cysteine and phenylalanine, the CDR3 is 17 residues long. Just CDR3 DNA is preserved here, 51 bases in frame from base 1. V is reduced by 3 bases and J by 1 base, leaving a spacing of 17 bases between them. The chain links TRBV5-6 with TRBJ2-1, with TRBD1 as a weak D call on 7 bases. The sequence was collected from a human donor with HPV-associated anogenital cancer. This material consisted of blood, taken from a patient who underwent chemoradiotherapy. Read as DNA, the sequence is TGTGCCAGCAGCTCCCCCGCCAGGGGGGTATCCTACAATGAGCAGTTCTTC. This is translated as CASSSPARGVSYNEQFF.